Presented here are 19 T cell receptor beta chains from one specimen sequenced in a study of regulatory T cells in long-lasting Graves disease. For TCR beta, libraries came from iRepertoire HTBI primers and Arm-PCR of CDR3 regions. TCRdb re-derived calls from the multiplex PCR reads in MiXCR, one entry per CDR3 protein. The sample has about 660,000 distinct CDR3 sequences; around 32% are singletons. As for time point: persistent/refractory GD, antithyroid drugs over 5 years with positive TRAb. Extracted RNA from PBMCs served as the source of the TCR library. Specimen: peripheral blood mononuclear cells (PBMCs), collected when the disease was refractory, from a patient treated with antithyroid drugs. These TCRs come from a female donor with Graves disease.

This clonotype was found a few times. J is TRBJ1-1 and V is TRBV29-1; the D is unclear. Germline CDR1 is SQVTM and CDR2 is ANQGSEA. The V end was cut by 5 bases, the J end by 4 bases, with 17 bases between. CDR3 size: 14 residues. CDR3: CSVIVGSVGTEAFF. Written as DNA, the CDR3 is TGCAGCGTTATAGTAGGGAGTGTGGGCACTGAAGCTTTCTTT.

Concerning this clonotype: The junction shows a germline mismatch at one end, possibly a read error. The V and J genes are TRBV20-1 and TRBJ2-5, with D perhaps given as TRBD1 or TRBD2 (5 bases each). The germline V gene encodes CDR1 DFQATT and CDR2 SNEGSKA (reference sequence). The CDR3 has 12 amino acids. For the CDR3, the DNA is TGCGGTGCTAGAAAGACCGGGACCCCCCAGTACTTC. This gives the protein CGARKTGTPQYF.

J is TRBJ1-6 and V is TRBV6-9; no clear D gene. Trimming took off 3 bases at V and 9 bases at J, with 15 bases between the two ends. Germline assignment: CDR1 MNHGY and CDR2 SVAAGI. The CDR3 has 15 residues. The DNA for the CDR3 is TGTGCCAGCAGTTACTCTCACCGAGCCGGTTCACCCCTCCACTTT. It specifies CASSYSHRAGSPLHF.

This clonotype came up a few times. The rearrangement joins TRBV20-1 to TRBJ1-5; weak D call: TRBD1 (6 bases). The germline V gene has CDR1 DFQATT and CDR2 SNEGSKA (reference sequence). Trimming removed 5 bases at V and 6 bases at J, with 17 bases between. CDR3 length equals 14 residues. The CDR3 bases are TGCAGTGCTCCAGAGACAGGCGGGTTTCAGCCCCAGCATTTT. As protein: CSAPETGGFQPQHF.

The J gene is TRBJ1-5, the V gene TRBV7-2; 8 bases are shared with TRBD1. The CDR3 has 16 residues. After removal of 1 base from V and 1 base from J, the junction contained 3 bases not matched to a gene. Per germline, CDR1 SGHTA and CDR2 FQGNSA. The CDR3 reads CASSLVHRGSNQPQHF. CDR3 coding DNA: TGTGCCAGCAGCTTAGTCCACAGGGGGAGCAATCAGCCCCAGCATTTT.

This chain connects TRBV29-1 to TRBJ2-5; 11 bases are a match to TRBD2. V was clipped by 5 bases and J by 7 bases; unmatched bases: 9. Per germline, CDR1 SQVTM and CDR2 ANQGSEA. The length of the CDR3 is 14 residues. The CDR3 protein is CSVNPSGRIVTQYF. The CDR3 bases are TGCAGCGTTAATCCTAGCGGGAGGATAGTGACCCAGTACTTC. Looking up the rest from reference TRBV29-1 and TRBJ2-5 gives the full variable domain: SAVISQKPSRDICQRGTSLTIQCQVDSQVTMMFWYRQQPGQSLTLIATANQGSEATYESGFVIDKFPISRPNLTFSTLTVSNMSPEDSSIYLCSVNPSGRIVTQYFGPGTRLLVL.

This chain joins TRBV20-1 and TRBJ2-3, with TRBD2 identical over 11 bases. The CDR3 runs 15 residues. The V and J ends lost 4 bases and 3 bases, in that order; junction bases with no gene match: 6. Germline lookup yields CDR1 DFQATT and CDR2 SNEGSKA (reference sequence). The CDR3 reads CSATDSGRVTDTQYF. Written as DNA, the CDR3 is TGCAGTGCTACCGATAGCGGGAGGGTGACAGATACGCAGTATTTT.

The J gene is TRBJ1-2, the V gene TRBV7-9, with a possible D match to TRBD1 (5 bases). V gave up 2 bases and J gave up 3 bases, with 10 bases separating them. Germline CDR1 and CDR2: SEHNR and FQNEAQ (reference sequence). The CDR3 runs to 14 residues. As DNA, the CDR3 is TGTGCCAGCAGCTTACACGGGGCTGACTATGGCTACACCTTC. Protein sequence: CASSLHGADYGYTF.

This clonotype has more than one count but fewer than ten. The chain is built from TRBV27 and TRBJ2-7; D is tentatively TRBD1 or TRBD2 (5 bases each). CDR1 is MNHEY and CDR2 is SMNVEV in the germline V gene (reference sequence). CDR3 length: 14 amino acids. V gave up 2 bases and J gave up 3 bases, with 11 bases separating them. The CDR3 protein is CASSLGGGDYEQYF. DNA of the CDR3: TGTGCCAGCAGTTTAGGGGGTGGGGACTACGAGCAGTACTTC.

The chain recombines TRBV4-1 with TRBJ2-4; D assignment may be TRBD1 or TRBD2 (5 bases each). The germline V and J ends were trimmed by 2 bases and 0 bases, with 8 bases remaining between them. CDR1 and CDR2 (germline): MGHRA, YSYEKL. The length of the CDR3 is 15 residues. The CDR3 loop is CASSQPGTAKNIQYF. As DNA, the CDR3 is TGCGCCAGCAGCCAACCTGGGACAGCCAAAAACATTCAGTACTTC.

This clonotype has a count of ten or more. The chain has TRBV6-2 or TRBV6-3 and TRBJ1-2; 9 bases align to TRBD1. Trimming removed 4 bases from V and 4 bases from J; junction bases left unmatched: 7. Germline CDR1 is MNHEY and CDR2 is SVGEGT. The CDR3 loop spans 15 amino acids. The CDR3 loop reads CASSSTGGGSYGYTF. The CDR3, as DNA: TGTGCCAGCAGTTCCACAGGGGGCGGAAGCTATGGCTACACCTTC.

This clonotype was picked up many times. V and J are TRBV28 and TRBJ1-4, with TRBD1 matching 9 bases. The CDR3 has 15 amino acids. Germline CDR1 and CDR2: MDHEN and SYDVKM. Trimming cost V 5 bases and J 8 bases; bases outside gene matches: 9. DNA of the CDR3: TGTGCCAGCAGTCGCGAACAGGGGGCGGGGGAAAAACTGTTTTTT. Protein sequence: CASSREQGAGEKLFF. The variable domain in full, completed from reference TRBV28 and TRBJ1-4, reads DVKVTQSSRYLVKRTGEKVFLECVQDMDHENMFWYRQDPGLGLRLIYFSYDVKMKEKGDIPEGYSVSREKKERFSLILESASTNQTSMYLCASSREQGAGEKLFFGSGTQLSVL.

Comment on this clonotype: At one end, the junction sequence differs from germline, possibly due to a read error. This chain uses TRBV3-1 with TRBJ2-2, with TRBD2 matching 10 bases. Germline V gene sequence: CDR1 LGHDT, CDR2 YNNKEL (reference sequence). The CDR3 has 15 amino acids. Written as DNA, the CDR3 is TGTGCCAGCAGCTGCCCTAGCGGGAGAGGCGGGGAGCTGCTTTTT. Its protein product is CASSCPSGRGGELLF.

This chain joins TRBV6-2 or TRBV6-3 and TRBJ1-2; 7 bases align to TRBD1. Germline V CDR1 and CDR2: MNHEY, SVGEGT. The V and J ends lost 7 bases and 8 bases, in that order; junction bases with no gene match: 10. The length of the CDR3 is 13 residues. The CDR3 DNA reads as TGTGCCAGCAAGAGGAGACAGGGAGAAGGCTACACCTTC. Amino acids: CASKRRQGEGYTF.

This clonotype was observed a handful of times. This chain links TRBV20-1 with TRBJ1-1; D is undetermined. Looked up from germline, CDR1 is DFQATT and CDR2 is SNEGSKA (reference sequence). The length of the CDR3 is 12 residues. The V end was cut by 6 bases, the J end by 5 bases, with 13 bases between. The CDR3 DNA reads TGCAGTGCAGGGAAGGATTTTACTGAAGCTTTCTTT. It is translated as CSAGKDFTEAFF.

The CDR3, as DNA: TGTGCCAGCAGCATCGGACTAGCGGGGGTCCAAGAGACCCAGTACTTC. Its protein product is CASSIGLAGVQETQYF. The V call is TRBV5-4, the J call TRBJ2-5; 13 bases map to TRBD2. The V gene's germline CDR1 is SGHNT and CDR2 YYREEE (reference sequence). The CDR3 runs 16 residues. V shed 4 bases, J shed 1 base, and the junction held 4 bases outside the gene matches.

CDR3 sequence: CASSLSRGRVDTQYF. In DNA form, the CDR3 reads TGTGCCAGCAGTTTAAGCAGGGGGCGCGTGGATACGCAGTATTTT. The V and J genes are TRBV12-3 or TRBV12-4 and TRBJ2-3; 8 positions agree with TRBD1. J lost 6 bases, V lost 2 bases, and 7 bases had no gene match. The CDR3 sequence is 15 residues long.

CDR3 in amino acids: CASSLATGVEQYF. The CDR3 DNA sequence: TGTGCCAGCAGTTTAGCGACAGGGGTCGAGCAGTACTTC. This rearrangement joins TRBV12-3 or TRBV12-4 to TRBJ2-7, with TRBD1 identical over 8 bases. The V and J ends lost 0 bases and 6 bases, in that order; junction bases with no gene match: 1. This CDR3 is built from 13 residues.

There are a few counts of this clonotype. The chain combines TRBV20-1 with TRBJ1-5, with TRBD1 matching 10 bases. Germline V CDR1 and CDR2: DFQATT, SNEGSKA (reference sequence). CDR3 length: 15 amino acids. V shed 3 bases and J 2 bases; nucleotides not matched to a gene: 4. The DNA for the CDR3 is TGCAGTGCTAGCGAAGGGACAGGGGGCAATCAGCCCCAGCATTTT. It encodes CSASEGTGGNQPQHF.